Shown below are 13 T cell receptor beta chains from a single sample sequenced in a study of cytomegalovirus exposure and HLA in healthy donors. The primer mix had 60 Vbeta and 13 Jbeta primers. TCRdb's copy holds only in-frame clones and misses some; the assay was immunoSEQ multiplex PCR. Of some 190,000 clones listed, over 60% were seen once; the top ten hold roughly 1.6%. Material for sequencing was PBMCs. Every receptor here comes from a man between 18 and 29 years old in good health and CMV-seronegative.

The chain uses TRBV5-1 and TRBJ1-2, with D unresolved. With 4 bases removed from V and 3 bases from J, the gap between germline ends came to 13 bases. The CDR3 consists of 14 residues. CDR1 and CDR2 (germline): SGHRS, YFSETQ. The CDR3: CASSPGWEDYGYTF. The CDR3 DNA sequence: TGCGCCAGCAGCCCCGGGTGGGAGGACTATGGCTACACCTTC.

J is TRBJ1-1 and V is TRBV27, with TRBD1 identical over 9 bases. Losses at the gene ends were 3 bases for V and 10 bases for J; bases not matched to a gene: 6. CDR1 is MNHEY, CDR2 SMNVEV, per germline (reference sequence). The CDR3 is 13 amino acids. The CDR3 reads CASSFSGQGRAFF. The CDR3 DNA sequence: TGTGCCAGCAGTTTCTCCGGACAGGGGAGAGCTTTCTTT.

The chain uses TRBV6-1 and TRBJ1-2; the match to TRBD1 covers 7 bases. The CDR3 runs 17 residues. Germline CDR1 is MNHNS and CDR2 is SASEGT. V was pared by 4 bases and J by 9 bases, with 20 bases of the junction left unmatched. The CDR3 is CASSALYTRDRIGRYTF. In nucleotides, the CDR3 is TGTGCCAGCAGTGCTTTATATACCAGGGACAGAATAGGACGCTACACCTTC.

CDR3: CASYSWGETEAFF. The CDR3 DNA follows: TGTGCCAGCTATTCGTGGGGGGAAACTGAAGCTTTCTTT. This chain uses TRBV28 with TRBJ1-1, with a weak D call TRBD1 (5 bases). Trimming stripped 8 bases from V and 5 bases from J, with 15 bases between. This CDR3 region has 13 residues. The germline V gene has CDR1 MDHEN and CDR2 SYDVKM.

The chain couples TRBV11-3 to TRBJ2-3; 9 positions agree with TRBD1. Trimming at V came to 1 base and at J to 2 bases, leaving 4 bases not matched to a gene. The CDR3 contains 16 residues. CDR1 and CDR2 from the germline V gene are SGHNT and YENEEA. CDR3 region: CASSLGRTGATDTQYF. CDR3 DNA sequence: TGTGCCAGCAGCTTAGGGCGGACAGGGGCCACAGATACGCAGTATTTT.

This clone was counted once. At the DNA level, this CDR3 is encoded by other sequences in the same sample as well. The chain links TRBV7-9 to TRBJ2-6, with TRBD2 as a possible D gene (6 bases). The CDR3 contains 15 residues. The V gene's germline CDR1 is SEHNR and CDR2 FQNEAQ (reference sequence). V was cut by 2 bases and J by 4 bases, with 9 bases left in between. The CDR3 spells CASSLRGSGANVLTF. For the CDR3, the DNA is TGTGCCAGCAGCTTACGGGGGTCCGGGGCCAACGTCCTGACTTTC.

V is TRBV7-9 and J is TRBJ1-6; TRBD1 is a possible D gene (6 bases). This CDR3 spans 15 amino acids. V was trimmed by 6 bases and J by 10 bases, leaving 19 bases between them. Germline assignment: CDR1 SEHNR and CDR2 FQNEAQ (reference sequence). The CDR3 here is CASSFTPGDGSPLHF. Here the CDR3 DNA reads TGTGCCAGCAGTTTCACCCCAGGGGACGGGTCACCCCTCCACTTT.

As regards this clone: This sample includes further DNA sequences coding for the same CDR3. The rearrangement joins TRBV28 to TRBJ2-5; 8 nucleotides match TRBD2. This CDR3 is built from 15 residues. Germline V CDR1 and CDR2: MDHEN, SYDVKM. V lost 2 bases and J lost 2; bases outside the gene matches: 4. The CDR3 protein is CASSLAGGGQETQYF. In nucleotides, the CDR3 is TGTGCCAGCAGTTTAGCGGGGGGAGGGCAAGAGACCCAGTACTTC. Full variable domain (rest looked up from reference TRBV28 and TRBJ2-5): DVKVTQSSRYLVKRTGEKVFLECVQDMDHENMFWYRQDPGLGLRLIYFSYDVKMKEKGDIPEGYSVSREKKERFSLILESASTNQTSMYLCASSLAGGGQETQYFGPGTRLLVL.

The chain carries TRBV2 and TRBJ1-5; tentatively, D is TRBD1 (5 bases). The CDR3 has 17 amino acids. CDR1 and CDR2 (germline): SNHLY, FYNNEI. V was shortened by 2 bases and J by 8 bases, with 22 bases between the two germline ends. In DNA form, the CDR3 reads TGTGCCAGCAGTGAACGAAAGACGTCGGGGCGGGGAGAGCCCCAGCATTTT. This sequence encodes CASSERKTSGRGEPQHF.

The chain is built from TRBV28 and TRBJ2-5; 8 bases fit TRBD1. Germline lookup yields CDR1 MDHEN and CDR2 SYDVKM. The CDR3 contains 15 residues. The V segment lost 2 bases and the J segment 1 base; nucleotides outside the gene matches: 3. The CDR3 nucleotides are TGTGCCAGCAGTTTACCCAGGGGGCGCCAAGAGACCCAGTACTTC. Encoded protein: CASSLPRGRQETQYF.

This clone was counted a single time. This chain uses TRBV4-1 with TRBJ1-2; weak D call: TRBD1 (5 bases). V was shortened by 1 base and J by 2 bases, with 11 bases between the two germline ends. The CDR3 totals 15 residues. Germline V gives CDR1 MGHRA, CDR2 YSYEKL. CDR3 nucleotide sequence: TGCGCCAGCAGCCAAGCGGGGGGGAGCAACTATGGCTACACCTTC. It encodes CASSQAGGSNYGYTF.

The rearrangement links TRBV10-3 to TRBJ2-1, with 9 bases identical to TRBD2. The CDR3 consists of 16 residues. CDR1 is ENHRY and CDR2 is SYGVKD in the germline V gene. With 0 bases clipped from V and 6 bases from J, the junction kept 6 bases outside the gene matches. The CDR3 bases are TGTGCCATCAGTGAGTCGATTGGCGGGGGGGGCAATGAGCAGTTCTTC. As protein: CAISESIGGGGNEQFF.

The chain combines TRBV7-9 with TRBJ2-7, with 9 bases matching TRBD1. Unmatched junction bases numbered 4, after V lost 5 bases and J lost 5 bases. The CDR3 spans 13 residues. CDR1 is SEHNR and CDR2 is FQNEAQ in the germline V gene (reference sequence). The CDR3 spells CASSLQGAHEQYF. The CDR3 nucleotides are TGTGCCAGCAGCCTACAGGGGGCCCACGAGCAGTACTTC.